This passage covers 2 T cell receptor beta chains from one sample sequenced in a study of blood T cell repertoires in COVID-19. Method: immunoSEQ multiplex PCR; TCRdb's copy keeps in-frame clones and lacks some. Counted here are about 100,000 clones, about 86% occurring once; the ten biggest clones make up 0.95% to 1.5%. The sample consisted of peripheral blood. These receptor sequences come from a man older than 75 with active or convalescent COVID-19.

The V gene is TRBV5-1, the J gene TRBJ2-5; 9 nucleotides line up with TRBD1. With V trimmed by 3 bases and J by 1 base, 7 bases remained unmatched. The CDR3 contains 16 residues. CDR1 is SGHRS and CDR2 is YFSETQ in the germline V gene. CDR3 residues: CASSSGQGAVQETQYF. DNA for the CDR3: TGCGCCAGCAGCTCGGGACAGGGAGCGGTCCAAGAGACCCAGTACTTC.

The chain has TRBV11-2 and TRBJ2-7, with TRBD1 matching over 10 bases. The CDR3 contains 15 residues. The V segment lost 2 bases and the J segment 6 bases; nucleotides outside the gene matches: 7. CDR1 SGHAT and CDR2 FQNNGV come from the germline V gene. CDR3 DNA: TGTGCCAGCAGCTTACGGGGACAGGGGACGGGCGAGCAGTACTTC. This codes for CASSLRGQGTGEQYF.